This entry is about one T cell receptor (beta chain). Its antigen is unknown. This record comes from a study of OX40 agonist ivuxolimab in advanced cancers. Germline trimming cut 3 bases from V and 0 bases from J; bases unmatched to any gene: 7. Germline V gives CDR1 SGHTA, CDR2 FQGNSA. This CDR3 has 16 residues. Study observations and caveats: In general, CD8+ T cells held more expanded clones than CD4+ did, on average.

The table came from immunoSEQ multiplex PCR; TCRdb's copy has only in-frame clones and leaves some out. The table shows around 80,000 clones, with over 80% occurring only once. Sampling times: baseline, cycle 4 day 1, cycle 7 day 1. The chain uses TRBV7-2 and TRBJ2-7, with 8 positions matching TRBD1. The clonotype comes from an adult with an advanced solid tumor such as melanoma, head and neck, liver or kidney cancer. Sequenced here: CD4+ or CD8+ T cells sorted from blood, sampled in a trial of the OX40 agonist ivuxolimab. In nucleotides, the CDR3 is TGTGCCAGCAGCTTGACCGGGACAGGTATCTCCTACGAGCAGTACTTC. Residues: CASSLTGTGISYEQYF.